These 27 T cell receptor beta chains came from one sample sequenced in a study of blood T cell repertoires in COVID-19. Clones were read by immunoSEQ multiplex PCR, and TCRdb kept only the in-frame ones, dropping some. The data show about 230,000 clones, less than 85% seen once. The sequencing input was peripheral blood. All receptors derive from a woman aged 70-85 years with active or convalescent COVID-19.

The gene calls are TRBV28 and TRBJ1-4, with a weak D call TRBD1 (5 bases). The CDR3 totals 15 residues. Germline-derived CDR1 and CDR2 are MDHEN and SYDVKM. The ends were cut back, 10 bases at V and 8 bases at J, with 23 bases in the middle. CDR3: CATNPGSWGSEKLFF. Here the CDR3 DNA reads TGTGCCACCAACCCCGGGTCGTGGGGCTCCGAAAAACTGTTTTTT.

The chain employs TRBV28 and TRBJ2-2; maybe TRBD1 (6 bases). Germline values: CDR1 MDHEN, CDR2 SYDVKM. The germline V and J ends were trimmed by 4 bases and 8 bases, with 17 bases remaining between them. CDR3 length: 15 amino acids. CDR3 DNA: TGTGCCAGCAGTTCCCCCCAGGGGTGGGAGGGGGAGCTGTTTTTT. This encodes CASSSPQGWEGELFF.

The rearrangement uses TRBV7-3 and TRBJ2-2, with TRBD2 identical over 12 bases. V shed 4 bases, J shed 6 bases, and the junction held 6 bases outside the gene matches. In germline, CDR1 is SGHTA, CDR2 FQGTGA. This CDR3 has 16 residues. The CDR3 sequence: CASSSSGGAEAGELFF. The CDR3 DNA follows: TGTGCCAGCAGCTCTAGCGGGGGGGCAGAGGCCGGGGAGCTGTTTTTT.

The CDR3 here is CASSWAAGGTDTQYF. CDR3 DNA: TGTGCCAGCAGCTGGGCCGCGGGGGGCACAGATACGCAGTATTTT. This chain connects TRBV7-2 to TRBJ2-3; 7 bases line up with TRBD2. The germline CDR1 and CDR2 sequences are SGHTA and FQGNSA. V shed 4 bases and J 1 base; nucleotides not matched to a gene: 5. CDR3 length equals 15 residues.

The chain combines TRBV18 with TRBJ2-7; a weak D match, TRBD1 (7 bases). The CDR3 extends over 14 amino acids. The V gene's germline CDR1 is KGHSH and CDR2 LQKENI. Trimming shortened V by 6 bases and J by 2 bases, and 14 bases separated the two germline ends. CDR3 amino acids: CASSRGQTAYEQYF. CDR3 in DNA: TGTGCCAGCTCGCGGGGACAGACAGCCTACGAGCAGTACTTC.

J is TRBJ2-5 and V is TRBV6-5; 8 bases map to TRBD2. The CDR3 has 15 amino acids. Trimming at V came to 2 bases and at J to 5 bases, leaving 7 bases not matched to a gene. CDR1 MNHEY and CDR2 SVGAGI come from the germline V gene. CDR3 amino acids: CASSYPSGGSETQYF. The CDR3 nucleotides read TGTGCCAGCAGTTACCCCAGCGGGGGATCTGAGACCCAGTACTTC.

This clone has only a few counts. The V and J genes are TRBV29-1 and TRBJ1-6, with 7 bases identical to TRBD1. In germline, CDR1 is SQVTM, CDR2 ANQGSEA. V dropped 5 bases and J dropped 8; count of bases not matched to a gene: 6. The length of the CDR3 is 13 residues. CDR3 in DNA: TGCAGCGTTATTGAGGGGGCATATTCACCCCTCCACTTT. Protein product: CSVIEGAYSPLHF.

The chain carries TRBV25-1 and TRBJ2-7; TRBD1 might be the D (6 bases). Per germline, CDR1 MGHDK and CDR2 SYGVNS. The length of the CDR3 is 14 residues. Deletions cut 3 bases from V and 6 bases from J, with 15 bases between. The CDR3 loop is CASSDLGQTREQYF. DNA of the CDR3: TGTGCCAGCAGTGACCTGGGACAAACTCGCGAGCAGTACTTC.

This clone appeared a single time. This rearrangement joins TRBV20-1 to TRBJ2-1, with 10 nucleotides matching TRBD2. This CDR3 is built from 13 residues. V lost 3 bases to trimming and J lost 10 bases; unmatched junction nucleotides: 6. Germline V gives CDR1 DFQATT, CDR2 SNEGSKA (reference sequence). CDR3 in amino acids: CSASLIAGGEQFF. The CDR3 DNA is TGCAGTGCTAGTCTTATAGCGGGAGGAGAGCAGTTCTTC.

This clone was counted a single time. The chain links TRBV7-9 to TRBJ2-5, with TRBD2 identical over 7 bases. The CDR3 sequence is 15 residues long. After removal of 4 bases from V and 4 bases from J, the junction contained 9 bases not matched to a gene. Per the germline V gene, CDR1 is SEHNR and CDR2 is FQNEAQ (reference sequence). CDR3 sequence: CASSSLVPGGETQYF. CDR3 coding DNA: TGTGCCAGCAGCTCTTTAGTGCCGGGGGGAGAGACCCAGTACTTC. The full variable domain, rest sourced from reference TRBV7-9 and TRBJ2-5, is DTGVSQNPRHKITKRGQNVTFRCDPISEHNRLYWYRQTLGQGPEFLTYFQNEAQLEKSRLLSDRFSAERPKGSFSTLEIQRTEQGDSAMYLCASSSLVPGGETQYFGPGTRLLVL.

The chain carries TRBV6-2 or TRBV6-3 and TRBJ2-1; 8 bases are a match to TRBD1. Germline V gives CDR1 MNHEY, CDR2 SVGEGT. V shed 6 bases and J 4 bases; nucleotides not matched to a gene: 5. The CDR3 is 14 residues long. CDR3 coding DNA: TGTGCCAGCAGCTTTAGGACAGGGTACAATGAGCAGTTCTTC. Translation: CASSFRTGYNEQFF.

The CDR3 region is CASSLAKSHAQHF. Written as DNA, the CDR3 is TGTGCCAGCAGCTTAGCGAAGAGTCACGCACAGCATTTT. The chain uses TRBV7-2 and TRBJ1-5; D remains unclear. V lost 0 bases to trimming and J lost 13 bases, with 13 bases between them. This CDR3 contains 13 residues. Germline loops: CDR1 SGHTA, CDR2 FQGNSA.

CDR3: CATSRGLAGASYEQYF. CDR3 DNA: TGTGCCACCAGCAGAGGACTAGCGGGGGCCTCCTACGAGCAGTACTTC. V and J are TRBV15 and TRBJ2-7; 12 nucleotides align to TRBD2. The J segment lost 0 bases and the V segment lost 1 base, leaving 1 base of the junction unmatched. Germline V gene data show CDR1 as LNHNV and CDR2 as YYDKDF (reference sequence). There are 16 residues in the CDR3.

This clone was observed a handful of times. The CDR3 bases are TGTGCCAGCAGTCACCCGGACAGGGAGACGTATGGCTACACCTTC. It specifies CASSHPDRETYGYTF. The chain uses TRBV9 and TRBJ1-2; 8 bases agree with TRBD1. The CDR3 has 15 residues. Germline V lookup: CDR1 SGDLS, CDR2 YYNGEE. V lost 5 bases, J lost 5 bases, and 11 bases stayed unmatched.

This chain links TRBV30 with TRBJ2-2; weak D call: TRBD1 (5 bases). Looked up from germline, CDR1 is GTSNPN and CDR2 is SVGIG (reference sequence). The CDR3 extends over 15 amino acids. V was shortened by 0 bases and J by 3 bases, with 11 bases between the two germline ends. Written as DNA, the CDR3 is TGTGCCTGGAGTGTACCAGGGTCGGACACCGGGGAGCTGTTTTTT. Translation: CAWSVPGSDTGELFF.

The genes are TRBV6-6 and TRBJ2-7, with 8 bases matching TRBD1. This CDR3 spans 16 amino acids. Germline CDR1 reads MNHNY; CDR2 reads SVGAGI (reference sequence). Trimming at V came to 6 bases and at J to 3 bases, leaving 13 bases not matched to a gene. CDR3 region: CASSPHRQGLNYEQYF. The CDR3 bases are TGTGCCAGCAGCCCCCACCGACAGGGGTTAAACTACGAGCAGTACTTC.

CDR3 sequence (DNA): TGCAGCGTTTTAGCGGGAGAAGATGAGCAGTTCTTC. Amino acid sequence: CSVLAGEDEQFF. The chain employs TRBV29-1 and TRBJ2-1; 9 nucleotides agree with TRBD2. The CDR3 covers 12 residues. V lost 5 bases and J lost 8; bases outside the gene matches: 4. The germline V gene encodes CDR1 SQVTM and CDR2 ANQGSEA.

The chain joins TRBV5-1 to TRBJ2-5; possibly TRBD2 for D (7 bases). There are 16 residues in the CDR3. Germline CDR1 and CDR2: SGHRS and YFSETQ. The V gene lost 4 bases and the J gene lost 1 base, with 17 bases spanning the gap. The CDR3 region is CASSLPGGRSQETQYF. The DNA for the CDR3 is TGCGCCAGCAGCCTACCGGGGGGCCGGTCCCAAGAGACCCAGTACTTC. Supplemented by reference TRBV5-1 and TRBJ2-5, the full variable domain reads KAGVTQTPRYLIKTRGQQVTLSCSPISGHRSVSWYQQTPGQGLQFLFEYFSETQRNKGNFPGRFSGRQFSNSRSEMNVSTLELGDSALYLCASSLPGGRSQETQYFGPGTRLLVL.

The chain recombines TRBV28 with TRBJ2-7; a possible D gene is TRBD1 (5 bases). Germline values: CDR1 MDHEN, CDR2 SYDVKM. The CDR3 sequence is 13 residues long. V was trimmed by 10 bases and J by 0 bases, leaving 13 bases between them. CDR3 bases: TGTGCCACCCTGGGGCTTTTCTCCTACGAGCAGTACTTC. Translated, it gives CATLGLFSYEQYF.

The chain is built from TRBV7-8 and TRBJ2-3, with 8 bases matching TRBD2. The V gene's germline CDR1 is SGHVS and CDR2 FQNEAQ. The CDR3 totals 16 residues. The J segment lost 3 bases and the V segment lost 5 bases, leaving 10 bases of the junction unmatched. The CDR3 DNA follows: TGTGCCAGCAGCGCCCGACTAGCGATGGGGACAGATACGCAGTATTTT. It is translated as CASSARLAMGTDTQYF. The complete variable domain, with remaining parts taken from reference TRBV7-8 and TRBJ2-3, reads GAGVSQSPRYKVAKRGQDVALRCDPISGHVSLFWYQQALGQGPEFLTYFQNEAQLDKSGLPSDRFFAERPEGSVSTLKIQRTQQEDSAVYLCASSARLAMGTDTQYFGPGTRLTVL.

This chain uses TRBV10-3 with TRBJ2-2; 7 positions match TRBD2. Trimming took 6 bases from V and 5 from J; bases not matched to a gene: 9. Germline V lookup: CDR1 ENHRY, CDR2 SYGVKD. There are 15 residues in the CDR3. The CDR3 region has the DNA TGTGCCATCAGACCGAGGCTAGCGGAAACCGGGGAGCTGTTTTTT. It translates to CAIRPRLAETGELFF.

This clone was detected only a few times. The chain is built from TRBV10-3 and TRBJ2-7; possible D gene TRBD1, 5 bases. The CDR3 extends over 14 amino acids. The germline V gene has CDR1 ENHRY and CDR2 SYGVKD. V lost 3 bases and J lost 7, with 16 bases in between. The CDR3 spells CAISDGTGPREQYF. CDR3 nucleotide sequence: TGTGCCATCAGTGACGGCACAGGTCCTCGGGAGCAGTACTTC.

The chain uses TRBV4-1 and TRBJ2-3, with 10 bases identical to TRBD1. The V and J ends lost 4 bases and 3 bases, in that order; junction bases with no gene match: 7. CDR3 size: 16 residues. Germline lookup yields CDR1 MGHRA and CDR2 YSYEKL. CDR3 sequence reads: CASSPTGGAGTDTQYF. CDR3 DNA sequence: TGCGCCAGCAGCCCGACAGGGGGCGCTGGGACAGATACGCAGTATTTT.

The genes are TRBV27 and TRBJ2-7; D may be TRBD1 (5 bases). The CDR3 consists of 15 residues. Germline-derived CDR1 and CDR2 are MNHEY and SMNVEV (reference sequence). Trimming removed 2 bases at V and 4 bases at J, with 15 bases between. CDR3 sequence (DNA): TGTGCCAGCAGTTTACATGGTCAGGGCCGGTACGAGCAGTACTTC. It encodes CASSLHGQGRYEQYF.

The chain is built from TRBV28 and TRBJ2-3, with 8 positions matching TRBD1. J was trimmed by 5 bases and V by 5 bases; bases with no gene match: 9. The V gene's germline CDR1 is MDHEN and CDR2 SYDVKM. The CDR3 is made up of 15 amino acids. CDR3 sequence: CASSDSPDRGDTQYF. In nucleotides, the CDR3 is TGTGCCAGCAGTGATTCCCCTGACAGGGGAGATACGCAGTATTTT.

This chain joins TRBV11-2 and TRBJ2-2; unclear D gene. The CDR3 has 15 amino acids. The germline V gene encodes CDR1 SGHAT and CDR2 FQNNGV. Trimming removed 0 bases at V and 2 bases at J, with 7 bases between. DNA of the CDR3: TGTGCCAGCAGCTTAGAGCGCGTTAACACCGGGGAGCTGTTTTTT. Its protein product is CASSLERVNTGELFF.

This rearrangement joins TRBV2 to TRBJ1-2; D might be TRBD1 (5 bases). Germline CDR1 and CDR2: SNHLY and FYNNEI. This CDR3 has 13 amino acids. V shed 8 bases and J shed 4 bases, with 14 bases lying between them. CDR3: CASPTTAFYGYTF. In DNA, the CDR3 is TGTGCCAGCCCGACGACAGCTTTCTATGGCTACACCTTC.